The 30 T cell receptor beta chains presented below share a single source sample, sequenced in a study of early T cells in non-severe SARS-CoV-2 infection. Each CDR3 protein is one row after TCRdb ran MiXCR on the 5' RACE reads. The sample includes 75,000 to 80,000 distinct CDR3 sequences, around a sixth of them seen just once. The specimen sequenced was whole blood. These receptors were obtained from an adult who was a healthcare worker with PCR-confirmed SARS-CoV-2 infection or an uninfected control (not recorded which).

The chain links TRBV5-1 to TRBJ1-2; possible D gene TRBD1, 5 bases. CDR1 and CDR2 (germline): SGHRS, YFSETQ. CDR3 length equals 13 residues. Trimming removed 6 bases at V and 8 bases at J, with 17 bases between. This CDR3 is CASTRDGDVGYTF. In nucleotides, the CDR3 is TGCGCCAGCACCCGGGACGGAGACGTCGGCTACACCTTC.

The chain carries TRBV11-3 and TRBJ2-3; perhaps TRBD2 as D (6 bases). The CDR3 is made up of 14 amino acids. V was shortened by 5 bases and J by 1 base, with 10 bases between the two germline ends. Germline CDR1 reads SGHNT; CDR2 reads YENEEA. CDR3 region: CASSDGGGTDTQYF. DNA of the CDR3: TGTGCCAGCAGCGACGGGGGAGGCACAGATACGCAGTATTTT.

The chain recombines TRBV7-6 with TRBJ2-7; D gene ambiguous. The V gene lost 2 bases and the J gene lost 2 bases, with 7 bases spanning the gap. Germline V gives CDR1 SGHVS, CDR2 FNYEAQ. The length of the CDR3 is 13 residues. In nucleotides, the CDR3 is TGTGCCAGCAGCTTAAACTCGGCCTACGAGCAGTACTTC. Encoded protein: CASSLNSAYEQYF.

The rearrangement joins TRBV19 to TRBJ2-1; 9 nucleotides match TRBD1. V shed 0 bases and J 5 bases; nucleotides not matched to a gene: 8. CDR1 and CDR2 from the germline V gene are LNHDA and SQIVND (reference sequence). This CDR3 is built from 17 residues. The CDR3 DNA reads TGTGCCAGTAGTATAGATCGGGGGACAGGGTCTGACAATGAGCAGTTCTTC. This sequence encodes CASSIDRGTGSDNEQFF.

This clonotype was detected only a few times. The chain uses TRBV2 and TRBJ2-2; TRBD2 agrees at 8 bases. The V segment lost 7 bases and the J segment 10 bases; nucleotides outside the gene matches: 11. Germline CDR1 reads SNHLY; CDR2 reads FYNNEI. The CDR3 is made up of 14 amino acids. CDR3 nucleotides: TGTGCCAGCAAGATTAGCGGGGACCCCGAGGAGCTGTTTTTT. Protein product: CASKISGDPEELFF.

The genes are TRBV5-1 and TRBJ1-1; the D gene is possibly TRBD1 (5 bases). Looked up from germline, CDR1 is SGHRS and CDR2 is YFSETQ. V was cut by 5 bases and J by 6 bases, with 17 bases left in between. The CDR3 extends over 14 amino acids. The CDR3 DNA sequence: TGCGCCAGCAGAGTTTGGGGGAGAGGCGCTGAAGCTTTCTTT. Translating gives CASRVWGRGAEAFF.

CDR3 coding DNA: TGTGCCAGCAGCTTAGACTTCAAAAACATTCAGTACTTC. It codes for CASSLDFKNIQYF. The chain uses TRBV11-3 and TRBJ2-4; D remains unclear. This CDR3 has 13 amino acids. V was shortened by 0 bases and J by 3 bases, with 3 bases between the two germline ends. The V gene's germline CDR1 is SGHNT and CDR2 YENEEA.

V gene TRBV3-1 combines with J gene TRBJ2-5; D is unclear. The CDR3 is 15 residues long. CDR1 is LGHDT, CDR2 YNNKEL, per germline (reference sequence). V dropped 1 base and J dropped 2 bases, with 11 bases sitting between them. The CDR3 reads CASSQGEREQETQYF. The CDR3 DNA follows: TGTGCCAGCAGCCAAGGAGAAAGAGAGCAAGAGACCCAGTACTTC.

This chain uses TRBV14 with TRBJ1-6; no clear D. The germline V gene has CDR1 SGHDN and CDR2 FVKESK. The length of the CDR3 is 14 residues. V gave up 1 base and J gave up 15 bases, with 16 bases separating them. DNA of the CDR3: TGTGCCAGCAGCCAAGGTAGTACCCAAGGTCACCTCCACTTT. This sequence encodes CASSQGSTQGHLHF.

In this sample, this clonotype turned up a few times. The chain is built from TRBV6-5 and TRBJ1-3; D uncertain. The CDR3 runs to 14 residues. With 0 bases removed from V and 5 bases from J, the gap between germline ends came to 8 bases. Germline CDR1 and CDR2: MNHEY and SVGAGI. The CDR3 is CASSYSGQRNTIYF. CDR3 coding DNA: TGTGCCAGCAGTTACTCCGGCCAGCGAAACACCATATATTTT.

This clonotype was picked up a small number of times. The chain couples TRBV7-9 to TRBJ2-1; TRBD2 agrees at 9 bases. This CDR3 has 13 amino acids. Germline lookup yields CDR1 SEHNR and CDR2 FQNEAQ (reference sequence). V gave up 5 bases and J gave up 8 bases; unmatched junction bases: 4. CDR3 DNA sequence: TGTGCCAGCAGCCGGAGCGGGGGGCATGAGCAGTTCTTC. Translating gives CASSRSGGHEQFF.

This clonotype has ten or more counts. The V gene is TRBV21-1, the J gene TRBJ2-7; TRBD2, the table's D call, lacks a check against the DNA. TRBV21-1 is termed a pseudogene. This CDR3 is 16 amino acids long. The CDR3 DNA follows: TGTGCCAGCATCAAAGGGACTAGCGAGGTATCCTACGAGCAGTACTTC. Amino acids: CASIKGTSEVSYEQYF.

The gene calls are TRBV21-1 and TRBJ2-7; the table's TRBD1 call for D was not verified on the DNA. TRBV21-1 is annotated as a pseudogene. The CDR3 has 12 residues. DNA for the CDR3: TGTGCCAGCAGCAAAGAGGCCAGACAGGAGTACTTC. Protein sequence: CASSKEARQEYF.

About this clonotype: A read error is possible here, since a much larger clone lies one base away. The CDR3 loop is CASSTGHGVQPQHF. The CDR3, as DNA: TGCGCCAGCAGCACCGGACACGGGGTACAGCCCCAGCATTTT. The chain combines TRBV5-1 with TRBJ1-5; perhaps TRBD1 as D (5 bases). Trimming cost V 4 bases and J 7 bases, with 15 bases left between them. This CDR3 has 14 amino acids. Germline loops: CDR1 SGHRS, CDR2 YFSETQ.

The DNA for the CDR3 is TGTGCCAGCAGCTCGCGGCAGGGTCTCAATGAAAAACTGTTTTTT. This encodes CASSSRQGLNEKLFF. The chain couples TRBV7-2 to TRBJ1-4; possible D gene TRBD1, 5 bases. This CDR3 has 15 amino acids. Germline CDR1 SGHTA, CDR2 FQGNSA. V gave up 4 bases and J gave up 5 bases, with 14 bases separating them.

This chain uses TRBV5-1 with TRBJ1-2; D possibly corresponds to TRBD1 (5 bases). CDR1 and CDR2 (germline): SGHRS, YFSETQ. Trimming removed 4 bases from V and 2 bases from J, with 9 bases in between. CDR3 length: 13 residues. CDR3 coding DNA: TGCGCCAGCAGCACGGACAAGAACTATGGCTACACCTTC. Translating gives CASSTDKNYGYTF.

This clonotype came up a few times. The genes are TRBV7-2 and TRBJ2-1; 11 bases fit TRBD2. The CDR3 contains 15 residues. After removal of 7 bases from V and 2 bases from J, the junction contained 4 bases not matched to a gene. The germline gives CDR1 SGHTA, CDR2 FQGNSA. The DNA for the CDR3 is TGTGCCAGCACTATTAGCGGGGGGGCCTACAATGAGCAGTTCTTC. This translates into CASTISGGAYNEQFF.

This clonotype was counted between two and nine times. This sequence joins TRBV15 and TRBJ1-1, with D possibly being TRBD1 (6 bases). The CDR3 covers 17 residues. Germline V gene lookup returns CDR1 LNHNV and CDR2 YYDKDF (reference sequence). Trimming stripped 0 bases from V and 4 bases from J, with 18 bases between. The CDR3: CATSRDKGGAVTTEAFF. DNA of the CDR3: TGTGCCACCAGCAGAGATAAAGGGGGAGCGGTTACCACTGAAGCTTTCTTT.

This clonotype was observed a single time. A much larger clone differs by one base, so this may be a read error. The rearrangement uses TRBV7-9 and TRBJ2-3, with a possible D match to TRBD2 (5 bases). CDR1 is SEHNR, CDR2 FQNEAQ, per germline (reference sequence). The CDR3 totals 14 residues. The CDR3 DNA reads TGTGCCAGCAGCTTCTCAGCGGTCACAGATACGCTGTATTTT. Its translation is CASSFSAVTDTLYF. The full variable domain, in which reference TRBV7-9 and TRBJ2-3 provide the parts outside the CDR3, is DTGVSQNPRHKITKRGQNVTFRCDPISEHNRLYWYRQTLGQGPEFLTYFQNEAQLEKSRLLSDRFSAERPKGSFSTLEIQRTEQGDSAMYLCASSFSAVTDTLYFGPGTRLTVL.

This clonotype was seen many times. V and J are TRBV28 and TRBJ1-5; a possible D gene is TRBD1 (6 bases). This CDR3 region has 16 residues. Germline V gene lookup returns CDR1 MDHEN and CDR2 SYDVKM. The V end was cut by 5 bases, the J end by 6 bases, with 20 bases between. CDR3 DNA sequence: TGTGCCAGCAGTCCCCCGGACAGAGCTCCTAGTCAGCCCCAGCATTTT. This encodes CASSPPDRAPSQPQHF. The full variable domain, rest sourced from reference TRBV28 and TRBJ1-5, is DVKVTQSSRYLVKRTGEKVFLECVQDMDHENMFWYRQDPGLGLRLIYFSYDVKMKEKGDIPEGYSVSREKKERFSLILESASTNQTSMYLCASSPPDRAPSQPQHFGDGTRLSIL.

The sample holds a few counts of this clonotype. This sequence joins TRBV6-1 and TRBJ2-7; D call uncertain. The ends were cut back, 4 bases at V and 7 bases at J, with 5 bases in the middle. CDR3 length equals 10 residues. Germline V lookup: CDR1 MNHNS, CDR2 SASEGT. CDR3 amino acids: CASSAVEQYF. DNA for the CDR3: TGTGCCAGCAGTGCGGTAGAGCAGTACTTC.

A few counts support this clonotype. This CDR3 is CASSLSLAGAYEQYF. The CDR3 region has the DNA TGTGCCAGCAGCTTAAGCCTAGCGGGAGCCTACGAGCAGTACTTC. The chain employs TRBV7-2 and TRBJ2-7; 10 bases are a match to TRBD2. Germline-derived CDR1 and CDR2 are SGHTA and FQGNSA. This CDR3 region has 15 residues. V dropped 2 bases and J dropped 2; count of bases not matched to a gene: 3. The whole variable domain, filled in from reference TRBV7-2 and TRBJ2-7, reads GAGVSQSPSNKVTEKGKDVELRCDPISGHTALYWYRQSLGQGLEFLIYFQGNSAPDKSGLPSDRFSAERTGGSVSTLTIQRTQQEDSAVYLCASSLSLAGAYEQYFGPGTRLTVT.

The chain uses TRBV7-3 and TRBJ1-6, with 8 positions matching TRBD1. Germline V CDR1 and CDR2: SGHTA, FQGTGA. CDR3 length: 13 amino acids. V was pared by 5 bases and J by 10 bases, with 4 bases of the junction left unmatched. CDR3 region: CASSRTGFSPLHF. The CDR3 region has the DNA TGTGCCAGCAGCCGGACAGGGTTCTCACCCCTCCACTTT.

This clonotype was counted a few times. The chain carries TRBV3-1 and TRBJ1-6; TRBD1 agrees at 7 bases. Per the germline V gene, CDR1 is LGHDT and CDR2 is YNNKEL (reference sequence). Trimming removed 2 bases from V and 8 bases from J; junction bases left unmatched: 0. This CDR3 comprises 13 residues. In nucleotides, the CDR3 is TGTGCCAGCAGCCAACAGGGGGATTCACCCCTCCACTTT. Translating gives CASSQQGDSPLHF.

In this sample, this clonotype turned up a few times. CDR3 nucleotides: TGTGCCAGCAGCCAACAGACTAGATGGGGAAATGAGCAGTTCTTC. As protein: CASSQQTRWGNEQFF. The V and J genes are TRBV3-1 and TRBJ2-1; a weak D match, TRBD2 (6 bases). Trimming left V 2 bases short and J 7 bases short, with 15 bases between. The CDR3 spans 15 residues. Germline V CDR1 and CDR2: LGHDT, YNNKEL (reference sequence).

This clonotype showed up just a few times. The chain is built from TRBV7-2 and TRBJ2-7; no firm D call. V was pared by 8 bases and J by 2 bases, with 7 bases between. The germline V gene has CDR1 SGHTA and CDR2 FQGNSA. The CDR3 extends over 11 amino acids. This CDR3 is CASPPAYEQYF. In DNA form, the CDR3 reads TGTGCCAGCCCCCCCGCCTACGAGCAGTACTTC. Supplemented by reference TRBV7-2 and TRBJ2-7, the full variable domain reads GAGVSQSPSNKVTEKGKDVELRCDPISGHTALYWYRQSLGQGLEFLIYFQGNSAPDKSGLPSDRFSAERTGGSVSTLTIQRTQQEDSAVYLCASPPAYEQYFGPGTRLTVT.

There are a few counts of this clonotype. The J gene is TRBJ1-1, the V gene TRBV7-9, with no clear D. The CDR3 runs to 14 residues. CDR1 SEHNR and CDR2 FQNEAQ come from the germline V gene (reference sequence). Trimming pared 1 base from V and 4 bases from J, leaving 10 bases between. The CDR3 reads CASSLEYRATEAFF. CDR3 in DNA: TGTGCCAGCAGCTTAGAGTACCGAGCCACTGAAGCTTTCTTT.

The rearrangement links TRBV14 to TRBJ2-7; D gene unclear. CDR3 size: 13 residues. The germline CDR1 and CDR2 sequences are SGHDN and FVKESK. Deletions cut 5 bases from V and 6 bases from J, with 14 bases between. The CDR3 loop reads CASSAQVGSEQYF. The CDR3 DNA follows: TGTGCCAGCAGCGCCCAAGTGGGTTCCGAGCAGTACTTC.

The table lists this clonotype with a few counts. V usage is TRBV11-2 and J usage is TRBJ2-4; D unresolved. Germline V lookup: CDR1 SGHAT, CDR2 FQNNGV. The V and J ends lost 2 bases and 2 bases respectively, with 1 base between them. The CDR3 is 12 amino acids. CDR3 in DNA: TGTGCCAGCAGCTTAACCAAAAACATTCAGTACTTC. Translated: CASSLTKNIQYF.

The rearrangement links TRBV29-1 to TRBJ2-2; D might be TRBD1 (6 bases). This CDR3 comprises 13 residues. Trimming took 3 bases from V and 2 from J, leaving 7 bases between them. CDR1 is SQVTM, CDR2 ANQGSEA, per germline. The CDR3 DNA reads as TGCAGCGTTGAGGGGACAAACACCGGGGAGCTGTTTTTT. Translating it yields CSVEGTNTGELFF.